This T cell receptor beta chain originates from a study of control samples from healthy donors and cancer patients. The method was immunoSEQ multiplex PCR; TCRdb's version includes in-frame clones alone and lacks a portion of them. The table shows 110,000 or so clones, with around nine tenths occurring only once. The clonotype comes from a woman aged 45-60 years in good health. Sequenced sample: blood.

CDR3 amino acids: CASSQDFGYRGYGYTF. CDR3 DNA: TGCGCCAGCAGCCAAGATTTCGGTTACAGGGGCTATGGCTACACCTTC. V gene TRBV4-3 combines with J gene TRBJ1-2; TRBD1 matches at 7 bases. The CDR3 loop spans 16 amino acids. The germline V gene encodes CDR1 LGHNA and CDR2 YSLEER. Trimming cost V 0 bases and J 4 bases; bases outside gene matches: 8.